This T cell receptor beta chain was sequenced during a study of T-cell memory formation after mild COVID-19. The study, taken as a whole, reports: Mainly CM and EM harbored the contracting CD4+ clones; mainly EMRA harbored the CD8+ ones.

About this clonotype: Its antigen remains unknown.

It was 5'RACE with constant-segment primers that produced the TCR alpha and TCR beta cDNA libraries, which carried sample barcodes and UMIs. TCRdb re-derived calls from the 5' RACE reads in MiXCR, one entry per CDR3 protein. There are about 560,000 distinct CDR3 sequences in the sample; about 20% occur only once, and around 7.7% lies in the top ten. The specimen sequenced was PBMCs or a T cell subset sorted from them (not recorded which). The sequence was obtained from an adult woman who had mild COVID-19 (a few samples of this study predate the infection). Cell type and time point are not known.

In DNA form, the CDR3 reads TGTGCCAGCAGTTTCCTCGGGGGACGGATCTACGAGCAGTACTTC. Amino acid sequence: CASSFLGGRIYEQYF. V usage is TRBV12-3 or TRBV12-4 and J usage is TRBJ2-7, with a possible D match to TRBD2 (6 bases). This CDR3 has 15 amino acids. Trimming shortened V by 3 bases and J by 3 bases, and 15 bases separated the two germline ends.